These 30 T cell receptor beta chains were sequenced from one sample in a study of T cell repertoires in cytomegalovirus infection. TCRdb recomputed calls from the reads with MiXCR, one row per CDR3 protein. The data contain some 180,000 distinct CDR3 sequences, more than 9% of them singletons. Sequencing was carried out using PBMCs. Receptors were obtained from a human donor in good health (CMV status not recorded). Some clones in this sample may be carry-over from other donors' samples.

CDR3 nucleotides: TGTGCCAGCAGCCTTCCGACAGGACCCCTCCACTTT. Its translation: CASSLPTGPLHF. The V and J genes are TRBV5-6 and TRBJ1-6; a possible D gene is TRBD1 (6 bases). CDR1 SGHDT and CDR2 YYEEEE come from the germline V gene. The CDR3 has 12 amino acids. Trimming cost V 4 bases and J 12 bases, with 11 bases left between them. Full variable domain (rest looked up from reference TRBV5-6 and TRBJ1-6): DAGVTQSPTHLIKTRGQQVTLRCSPKSGHDTVSWYQQALGQGPQFIFQYYEEEERQRGNFPDRFSGHQFPNYSSELNVNALLLGDSALYLCASSLPTGPLHFGNGTRLTVT.

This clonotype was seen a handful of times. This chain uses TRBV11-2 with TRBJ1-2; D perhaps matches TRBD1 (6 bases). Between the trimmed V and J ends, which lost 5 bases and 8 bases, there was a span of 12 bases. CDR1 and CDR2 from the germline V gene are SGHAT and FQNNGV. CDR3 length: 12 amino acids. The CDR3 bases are TGTGCCAGCAGCACGAGCAGGGGAGGCTACACCTTC. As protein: CASSTSRGGYTF.

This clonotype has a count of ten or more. DNA of the CDR3: TGCGCCAGCAGCCAAGATTTAGTAGGACTAGCGCTGTATTTT. It is translated as CASSQDLVGLALYF. The rearrangement joins TRBV4-3 to TRBJ2-3, with 9 nucleotides matching TRBD2. With 0 bases clipped from V and 14 bases from J, the junction kept 9 bases outside the gene matches. Germline CDR1 and CDR2: LGHNA and YSLEER. The CDR3 runs 14 residues.

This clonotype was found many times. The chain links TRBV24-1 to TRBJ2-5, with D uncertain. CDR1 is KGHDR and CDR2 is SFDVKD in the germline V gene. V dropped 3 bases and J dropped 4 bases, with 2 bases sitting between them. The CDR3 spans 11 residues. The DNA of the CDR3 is TGTGCCACCAGTGATGGAGAGACCCAGTACTTC. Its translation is CATSDGETQYF.

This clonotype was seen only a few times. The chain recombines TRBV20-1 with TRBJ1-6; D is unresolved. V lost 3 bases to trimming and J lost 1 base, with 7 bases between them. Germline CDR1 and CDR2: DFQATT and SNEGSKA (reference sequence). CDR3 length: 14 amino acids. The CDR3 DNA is TGCAGTGCTAGCGAAGGGTCCTATAATTCACCCCTCCACTTT. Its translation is CSASEGSYNSPLHF.

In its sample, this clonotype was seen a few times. CDR3 residues: CASSLLNNQPQHF. The DNA for the CDR3 is TGTGCCAGCAGTTTACTTAACAATCAGCCCCAGCATTTT. This rearrangement joins TRBV6-6 to TRBJ1-5; D gene unclear. The CDR3 is 13 residues long. The ends were cut back, 4 bases at V and 3 bases at J, with 7 bases in the middle. Germline values: CDR1 MNHNY, CDR2 SVGAGI (reference sequence).

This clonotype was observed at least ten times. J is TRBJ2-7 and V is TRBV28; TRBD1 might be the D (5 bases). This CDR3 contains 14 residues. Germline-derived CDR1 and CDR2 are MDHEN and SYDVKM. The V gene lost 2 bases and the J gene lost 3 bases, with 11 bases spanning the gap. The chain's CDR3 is CASSLNYDSYEQYF. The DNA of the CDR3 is TGTGCCAGCAGTTTAAACTACGACAGCTACGAGCAGTACTTC.

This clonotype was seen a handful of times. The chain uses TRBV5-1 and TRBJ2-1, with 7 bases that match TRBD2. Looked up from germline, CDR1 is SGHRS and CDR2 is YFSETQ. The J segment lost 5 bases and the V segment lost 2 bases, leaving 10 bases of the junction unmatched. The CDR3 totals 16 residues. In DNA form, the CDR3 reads TGCGCCAGCAGCTTTGCGGGAGAATACGTCCACAATGAGCAGTTCTTC. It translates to CASSFAGEYVHNEQFF.

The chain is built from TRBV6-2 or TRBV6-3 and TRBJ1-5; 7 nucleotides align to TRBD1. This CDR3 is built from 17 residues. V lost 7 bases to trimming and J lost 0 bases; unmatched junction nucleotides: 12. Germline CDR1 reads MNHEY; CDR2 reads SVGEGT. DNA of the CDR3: TGTGCCAGCACCTCTATCACCGGGACAGATAGCAATCAGCCCCAGCATTTT. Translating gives CASTSITGTDSNQPQHF.

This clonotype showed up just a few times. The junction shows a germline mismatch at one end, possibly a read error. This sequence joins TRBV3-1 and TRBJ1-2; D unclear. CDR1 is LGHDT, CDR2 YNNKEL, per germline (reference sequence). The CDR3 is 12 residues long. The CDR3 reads CASSQMTDGVSF. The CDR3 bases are TGTGCCAGCAGCCAAATGACGGACGGCGTCTCCTTC.

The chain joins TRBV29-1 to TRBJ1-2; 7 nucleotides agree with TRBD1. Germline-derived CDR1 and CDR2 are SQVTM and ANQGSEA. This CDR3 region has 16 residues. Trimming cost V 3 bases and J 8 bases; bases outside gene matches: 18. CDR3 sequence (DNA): TGCAGCGTTGAGCTAGCTACGACAGGGTATCTAGGAGGCTACACCTTC. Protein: CSVELATTGYLGGYTF.

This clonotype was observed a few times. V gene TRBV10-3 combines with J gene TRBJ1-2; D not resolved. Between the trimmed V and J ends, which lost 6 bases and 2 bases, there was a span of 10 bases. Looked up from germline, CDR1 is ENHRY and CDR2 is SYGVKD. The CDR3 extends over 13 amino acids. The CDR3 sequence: CAIRETENYGYTF. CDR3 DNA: TGTGCCATCAGGGAGACGGAGAACTATGGCTACACCTTC.

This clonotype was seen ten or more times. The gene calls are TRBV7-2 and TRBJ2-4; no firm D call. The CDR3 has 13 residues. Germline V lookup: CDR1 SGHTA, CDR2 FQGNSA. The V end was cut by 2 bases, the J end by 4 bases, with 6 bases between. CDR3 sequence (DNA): TGTGCCAGCAGCTTAAAAAGAAAAAACATTCAGTACTTC. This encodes CASSLKRKNIQYF. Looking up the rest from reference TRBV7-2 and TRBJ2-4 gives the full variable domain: GAGVSQSPSNKVTEKGKDVELRCDPISGHTALYWYRQSLGQGLEFLIYFQGNSAPDKSGLPSDRFSAERTGGSVSTLTIQRTQQEDSAVYLCASSLKRKNIQYFGAGTRLSVL.

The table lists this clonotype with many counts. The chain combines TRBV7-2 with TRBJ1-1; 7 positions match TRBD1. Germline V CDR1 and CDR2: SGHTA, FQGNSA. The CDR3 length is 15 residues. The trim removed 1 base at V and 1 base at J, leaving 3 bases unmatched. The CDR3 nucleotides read TGTGCCAGCAGCTTAGGCGGGACAGAGAACACTGAAGCTTTCTTT. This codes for CASSLGGTENTEAFF.

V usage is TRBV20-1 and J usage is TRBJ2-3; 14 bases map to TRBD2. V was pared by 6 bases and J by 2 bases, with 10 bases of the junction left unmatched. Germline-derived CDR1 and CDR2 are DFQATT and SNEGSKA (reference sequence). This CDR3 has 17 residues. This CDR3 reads CSARGLAGEGHTDTQYF. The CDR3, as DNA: TGCAGTGCCCGGGGACTAGCGGGAGAGGGGCACACAGATACGCAGTATTTT.

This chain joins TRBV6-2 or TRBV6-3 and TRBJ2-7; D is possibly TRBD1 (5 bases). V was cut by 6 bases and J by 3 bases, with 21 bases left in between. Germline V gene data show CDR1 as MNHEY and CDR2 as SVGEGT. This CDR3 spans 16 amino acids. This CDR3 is CASRSALGQLYYEQYF. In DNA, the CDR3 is TGTGCCAGCAGATCAGCCCTCGGACAACTTTACTACGAGCAGTACTTC.

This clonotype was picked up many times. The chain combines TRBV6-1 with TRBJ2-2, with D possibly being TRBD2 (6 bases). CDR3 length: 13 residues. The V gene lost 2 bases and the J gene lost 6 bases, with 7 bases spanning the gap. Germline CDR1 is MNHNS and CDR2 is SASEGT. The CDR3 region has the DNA TGTGCCAGCAGTGAATTAGCGGCCGGGGAGCTGTTTTTT. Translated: CASSELAAGELFF.

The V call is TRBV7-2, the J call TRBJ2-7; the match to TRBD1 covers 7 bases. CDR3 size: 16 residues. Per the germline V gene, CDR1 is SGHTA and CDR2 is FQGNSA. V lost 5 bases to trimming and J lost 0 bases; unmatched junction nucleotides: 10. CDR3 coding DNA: TGTGCCAGCAGCCCGTACGTCGACAGGGTCTCCTACGAGCAGTACTTC. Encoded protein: CASSPYVDRVSYEQYF.

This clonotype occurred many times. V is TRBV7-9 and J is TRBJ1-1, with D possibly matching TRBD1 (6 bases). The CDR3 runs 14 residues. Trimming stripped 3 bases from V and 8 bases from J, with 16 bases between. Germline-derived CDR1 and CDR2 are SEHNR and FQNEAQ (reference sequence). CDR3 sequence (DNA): TGTGCCAGCAGCTTCGGGACACTCGGCGGAGAAGCTTTCTTT. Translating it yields CASSFGTLGGEAFF.

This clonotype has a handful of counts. This chain's CDR3 is CASSRRLAGEATGELFF. CDR3 bases: TGTGCCAGCAGTCGGCGTCTAGCGGGAGAAGCCACCGGGGAGCTGTTTTTT. The chain recombines TRBV6-2 or TRBV6-3 with TRBJ2-2, with 10 positions matching TRBD2. This CDR3 region has 17 residues. J lost 4 bases, V lost 5 bases, and 10 bases had no gene match. Germline V gene sequence: CDR1 MNHEY, CDR2 SVGEGT.

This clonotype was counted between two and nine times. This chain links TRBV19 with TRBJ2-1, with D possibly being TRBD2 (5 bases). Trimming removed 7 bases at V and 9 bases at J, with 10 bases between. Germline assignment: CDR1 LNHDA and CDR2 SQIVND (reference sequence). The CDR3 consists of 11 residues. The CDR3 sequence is CASTREGEQFF. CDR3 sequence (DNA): TGTGCCAGTACCCGAGAGGGTGAGCAGTTCTTC. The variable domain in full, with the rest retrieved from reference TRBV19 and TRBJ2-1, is DGGITQSPKYLFRKEGQNVTLSCEQNLNHDAMYWYRQDPGQGLRLIYYSQIVNDFQKGDIAEGYSVSREKKESFPLTVTSAQKNPTAFYLCASTREGEQFFGPGTRLTVL.

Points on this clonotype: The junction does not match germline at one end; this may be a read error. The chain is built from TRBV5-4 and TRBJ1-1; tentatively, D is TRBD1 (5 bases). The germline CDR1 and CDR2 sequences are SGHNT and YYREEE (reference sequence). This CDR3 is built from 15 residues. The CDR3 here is CASNKIGGSDTEAFF. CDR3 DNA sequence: TGTGCCAGCAATAAAATCGGGGGATCGGACACGGAAGCTTTCTTT.

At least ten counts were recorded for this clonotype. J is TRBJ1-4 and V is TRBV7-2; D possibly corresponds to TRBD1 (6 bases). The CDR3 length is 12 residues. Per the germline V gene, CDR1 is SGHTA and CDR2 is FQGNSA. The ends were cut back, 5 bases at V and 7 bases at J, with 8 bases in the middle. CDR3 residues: CASSLGAEKLFF. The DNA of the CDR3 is TGTGCCAGCAGCCTGGGGGCTGAAAAACTGTTTTTT.

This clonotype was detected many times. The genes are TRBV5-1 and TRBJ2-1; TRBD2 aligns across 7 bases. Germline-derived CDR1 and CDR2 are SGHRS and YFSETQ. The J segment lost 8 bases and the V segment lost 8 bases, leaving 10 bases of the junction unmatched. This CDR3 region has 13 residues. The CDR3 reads CASSRTSRDEQFF. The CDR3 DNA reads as TGCGCCAGTAGCCGGACTAGTCGGGATGAGCAGTTCTTC.

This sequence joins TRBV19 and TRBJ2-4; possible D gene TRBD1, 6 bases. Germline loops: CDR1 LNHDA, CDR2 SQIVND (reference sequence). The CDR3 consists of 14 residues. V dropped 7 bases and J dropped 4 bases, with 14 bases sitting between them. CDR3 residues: CASTPGTIKNIQYF. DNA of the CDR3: TGTGCCAGTACCCCCGGGACAATAAAAAACATTCAGTACTTC.

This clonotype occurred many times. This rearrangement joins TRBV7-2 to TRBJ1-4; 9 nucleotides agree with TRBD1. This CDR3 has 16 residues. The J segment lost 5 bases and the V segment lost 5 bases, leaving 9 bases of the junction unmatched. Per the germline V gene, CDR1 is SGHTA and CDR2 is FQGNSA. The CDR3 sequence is CASSPNRGRNNEKLFF. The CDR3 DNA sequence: TGTGCCAGCAGCCCAAACAGGGGGCGCAACAATGAAAAACTGTTTTTT.

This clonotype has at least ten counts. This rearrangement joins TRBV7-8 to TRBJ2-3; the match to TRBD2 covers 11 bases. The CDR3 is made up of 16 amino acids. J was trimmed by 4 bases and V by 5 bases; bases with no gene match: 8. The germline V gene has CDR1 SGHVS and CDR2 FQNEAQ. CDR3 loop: CASSRQTSGSPDTQYF. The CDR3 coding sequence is TGTGCCAGCAGCCGCCAAACTAGCGGGAGTCCAGATACGCAGTATTTT.

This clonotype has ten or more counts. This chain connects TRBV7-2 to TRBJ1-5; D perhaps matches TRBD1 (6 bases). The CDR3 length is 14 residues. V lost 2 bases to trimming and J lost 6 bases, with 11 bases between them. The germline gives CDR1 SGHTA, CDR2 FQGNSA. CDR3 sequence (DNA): TGTGCCAGCAGCTTATCCAGGGGAGGTCAGCCCCAGCATTTT. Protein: CASSLSRGGQPQHF. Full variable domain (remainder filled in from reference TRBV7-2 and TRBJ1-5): GAGVSQSPSNKVTEKGKDVELRCDPISGHTALYWYRQSLGQGLEFLIYFQGNSAPDKSGLPSDRFSAERTGGSVSTLTIQRTQQEDSAVYLCASSLSRGGQPQHFGDGTRLSIL.

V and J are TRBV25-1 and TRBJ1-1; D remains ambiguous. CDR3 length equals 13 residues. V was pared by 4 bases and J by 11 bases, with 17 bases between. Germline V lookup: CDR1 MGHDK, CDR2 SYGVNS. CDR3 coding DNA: TGTGCCAGCAGTGGATTCGGGGTTCGAGTTGCTTTCTTT. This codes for CASSGFGVRVAFF.

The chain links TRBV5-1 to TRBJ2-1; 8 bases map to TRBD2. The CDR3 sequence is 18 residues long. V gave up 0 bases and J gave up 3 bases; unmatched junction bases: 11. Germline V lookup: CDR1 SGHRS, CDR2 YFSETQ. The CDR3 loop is CASSLDLAGPNLYNEQFF. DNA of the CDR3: TGCGCCAGCAGCTTGGACCTAGCGGGCCCGAATCTCTACAATGAGCAGTTCTTC.